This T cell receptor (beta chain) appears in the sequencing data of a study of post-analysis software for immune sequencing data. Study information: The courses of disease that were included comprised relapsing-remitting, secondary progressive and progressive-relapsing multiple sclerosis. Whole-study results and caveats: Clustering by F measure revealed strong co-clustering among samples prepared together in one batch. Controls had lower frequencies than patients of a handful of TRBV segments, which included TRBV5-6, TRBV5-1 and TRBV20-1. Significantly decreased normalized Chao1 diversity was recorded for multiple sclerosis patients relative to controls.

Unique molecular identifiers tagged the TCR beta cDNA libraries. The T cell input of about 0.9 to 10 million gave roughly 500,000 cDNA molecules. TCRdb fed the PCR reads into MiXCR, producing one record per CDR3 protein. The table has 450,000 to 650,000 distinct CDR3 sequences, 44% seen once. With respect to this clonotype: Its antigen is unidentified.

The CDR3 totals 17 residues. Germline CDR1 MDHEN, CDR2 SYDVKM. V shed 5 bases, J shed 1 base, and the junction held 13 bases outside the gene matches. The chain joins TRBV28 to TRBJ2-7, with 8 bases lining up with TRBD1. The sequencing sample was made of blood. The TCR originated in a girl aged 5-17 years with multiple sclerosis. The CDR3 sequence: CASSTRIRDRQSYEQYF. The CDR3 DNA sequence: TGTGCCAGCAGTACAAGGATCCGGGACAGGCAATCCTACGAGCAGTACTTC.